Sequencing of this T cell receptor (beta chain) was carried out in a study of blood T cell repertoires in COVID-19. The overall study: Sites in the United States, Italy and Spain provided acute and convalescent COVID-19 samples. T cells, B-cell-depleted T cells, or PBMCs supplied cDNA or gDNA.

Seattle-derived patients entered the study during active infection and were followed longitudinally. This table comes from immunoSEQ multiplex PCR, and its TCRdb copy is limited to in-frame clones, with some not included. The repertoire holds about 160,000 clones, with more than 75% as singletons. Germline V gene sequence: CDR1 MNHEY, CDR2 SVGAGI. Trimming pared 5 bases from V and 1 base from J, leaving 10 bases between. This CDR3 is 14 amino acids long. The chain uses TRBV6-5 and TRBJ2-3, with no clear D. The clonotype comes from a woman aged 65 to 85 with COVID-19, enrolled during active disease. Sample: peripheral blood. The CDR3 loop is CASSRAFGTDTQYF. The CDR3, as DNA: TGTGCCAGCAGTAGAGCATTCGGCACAGATACGCAGTATTTT.